This is a list of T cell receptor beta chains from one sample in a study of identical twins. TCRdb fed the 5' RACE reads into MiXCR, producing one record per CDR3 protein. The table has under 500,000 distinct CDR3 sequences, 13% to 15% seen once. The sample was also reused in another study, on yellow fever vaccine responses in identical twins.

Sequencing was performed on CD4+ T cells sorted from blood. The receptors shown here come from a woman aged 18-29 years in good health. Each CDR3 is given with its conserved first and last residue. A D gene is named only where the DNA matches it firmly. Clone size is given for some rows only: seen once, a few or many times, or a class if the clone is expanded.

d_call	v_call	j_call	clone_size	cdr3_nt	cdr3_aa
TRBD2	TRBV4-3	TRBJ2-3	-	TGCGCCAGCAGCCAAGCCCCCCGGGGTAGCGGGACAGATACGCAGTATTTT	CASSQAPRGSGTDTQYF
TRBD1	TRBV7-2	TRBJ1-6	few	TGTGCCAGCAGCTCGGGACAGGGGGATTCACCCCTCCACTTT	CASSSGQGDSPLHF
-	TRBV20-1	TRBJ2-5	-	TGCAGTGTTTGGAGGGGGGGCCTTGCGGAGACCCAGTACTTC	CSVWRGGLAETQYF
-	TRBV7-2	TRBJ2-7	few	TGTGCCAGCAGCTTAGGGGTAGTGGGATACGAGCAGTACTTC	CASSLGVVGYEQYF
TRBD2	TRBV5-1	TRBJ2-2	-	TGCGCCAGCACTGGACTAGCCGCGAACACCGGGGAGCTGTTTTTT	CASTGLAANTGELFF
TRBD1	TRBV5-4	TRBJ1-1	few	TGTGCCAGCGGCTCCCGCCAGGGGGCGCGCACTGAAGCTTTCTTT	CASGSRQGARTEAFF
-	TRBV15	TRBJ1-2	few	TGTGCCACCAGCATTCCGGGGCGTAACTATGGCTACACCTTC	CATSIPGRNYGYTF
TRBD1	TRBV12-3/TRBV12-4	TRBJ2-5	many	TGTGCCAGCAGCTTGACAGGGTCAGAGACCCAGTACTTC	CASSLTGSETQYF
-	TRBV28	TRBJ2-4	few	TGTGCCAGCAGTTCCTGGACCAGTCTAGCCAAAAACATTCAGTACTTC	CASSSWTSLAKNIQYF
TRBD1	TRBV11-1	TRBJ2-7	-	TGTGCCAGCAGCTTTGCCGGGACAGGGGGTAAAAACGAGCAGTACTTC	CASSFAGTGGKNEQYF
TRBD1	TRBV7-9	TRBJ1-6	few	TGTGCCAGCAGCCTATCAGGGGGCAGGGGGTCACCCCTCCACTTT	CASSLSGGRGSPLHF
TRBD1	TRBV6-5	TRBJ2-7	-	TGTGCCAGCAAAACGCCCGGGACAGGGGGCGACGAGCAGTACTTC	CASKTPGTGGDEQYF
-	TRBV5-1	TRBJ1-1	many	TGCGCCAGCAGCTTAATAGCGCAAACTGAAGCTTTCTTT	CASSLIAQTEAFF
-	TRBV6-1	TRBJ2-5	-	TGTGCCAGCAGGACGGAGGGAGGAGAGACCCAGTACTTC	CASRTEGGETQYF
-	TRBV7-2	TRBJ2-5	-	TGTGCCAGCAGCCCACGTTTTTCGGGACAAGAGACCCAGTACTTC	CASSPRFSGQETQYF
TRBD2	TRBV28	TRBJ2-3	many	TGTGCCAGCAGTTTGGGAGGGTTTAGCGATCCCTCACAGTTGACGCAGTATTTT	CASSLGGFSDPSQLTQYF
-	TRBV6-5	TRBJ2-4	few	TGTGCCAGCAGTTCTACCCCATCAAGGATGGCCAAAAACATTCAGTACTTC	CASSSTPSRMAKNIQYF
-	TRBV3-1	TRBJ1-2	-	TGTGCCAGCAGCCAAGGCTCGGGGACACGGGATTCTAACTATGGCTACACCTTC	CASSQGSGTRDSNYGYTF
TRBD2	TRBV27	TRBJ2-4	-	TGTGCCAGCGGTGGCGGGAGCCTCGGGGGAAACATTCAGTACTTC	CASGGGSLGGNIQYF
-	TRBV20-1	TRBJ2-3	few	TGCAGTGCTAGTGCGGCCATCACAGATACGCAGTATTTT	CSASAAITDTQYF
-	TRBV20-1	TRBJ2-2	-	TGCAGTGCCGCACGGGGAGGGACAACCGGGGAGCTGTTTTTT	CSAARGGTTGELFF
-	TRBV9	TRBJ1-1	few	TGTGCCAGCAGCGCCGATTCGAACACTGAAGCTTTCTTT	CASSADSNTEAFF